A selection of T cell receptor beta chains follows, all from one sample in a study of blood T cell repertoires in COVID-19. Data came from immunoSEQ multiplex PCR; TCRdb stores just in-frame clones and leaves some out. The sample records 280,000 or so clones, approximately 90% being singletons. Source material: peripheral blood. These TCRs come from a woman aged 25 to 45 who had recovered from COVID-19. Each CDR3 is given without its conserved first and last residue. Fields, in order: J gene, V gene, clone size, CDR3 protein. Only part of the rows carry a size: once, few, many, or a class if the clone is expanded.

>TRBJ2-1|TRBV7-2|.
ASSTDRIYNEQF
>TRBJ2-5|TRBV6-5|.
ASTETGGAKTQY
>TRBJ1-1|TRBV28|.
ASSLSRGRDTEAF
>TRBJ1-5|TRBV27|.
ASSLVRGTQGSPQH
>TRBJ1-6|TRBV3-1/TRBV3-2|few
ASSQAPGQVNSPLH
>TRBJ1-1|TRBV24-1|.
ATSSTVDTEAF
>TRBJ1-2|TRBV3-1/TRBV3-2|.
ASSRWDREHYGYT
>TRBJ2-5|TRBV6-5|.
ASSPEDRPETQY
>TRBJ1-1|TRBV6-6|.
ASSSRPGRAF
>TRBJ2-3|TRBV5-1|.
ASSLLQITDTQY
>TRBJ1-5|TRBV19|.
ASTAVRNNQPQH
>TRBJ2-7|TRBV3-1/TRBV3-2|once
ASSQEIRTGGIDEQY
>TRBJ1-4|TRBV5-1|.
ASSDGRDEKLF
>TRBJ1-1|TRBV7-8|.
ASSPGQGWGTEAF
>TRBJ2-2|TRBV10-3|.
AISESTASGTGELF
>TRBJ2-1|TRBV7-3|.
ASSLSASGYIGNEQF
>TRBJ1-2|TRBV5-5|.
ASSLGQGVYGYT
>TRBJ1-5|TRBV7-9|.
ASSLTGSQPQH
>TRBJ2-2|TRBV27|.
ASRLLALNTGELF
>TRBJ2-1|TRBV30|few
AWNTGDNEQF
>TRBJ2-1|TRBV6-1|.
ASSDPTGGADNEQF
>TRBJ2-7|TRBV24-1|.
ATSEVGGAGYEQY
>TRBJ2-1|TRBV19|once
ASRDGTSLSYNEQF
>TRBJ2-7|TRBV28|.
ASRETGNEQY
>TRBJ2-3|TRBV12-3/TRBV12-4|.
ASSSSSADTQY
>TRBJ1-2|TRBV10-3|.
AISESRGYT
>TRBJ1-2|TRBV7-8|.
ASRPKGGANYGYT
>TRBJ1-2|TRBV24-1|.
ATSDENRSDGYT
>TRBJ1-4|TRBV28|.
ASESGALYEKLF
>TRBJ2-6|TRBV28|.
ASSLWFSSGANVLT
>TRBJ2-3|TRBV29-1|.
SVDWTGGSSTDTQY
>TRBJ2-2|TRBV5-1|.
ASSLQPGMNTGELF
>TRBJ2-1|TRBV6-5|.
ASSLTGTGWDEQF
>TRBJ1-1|TRBV7-8|.
ASSSRSGTGKSEAF
>TRBJ1-6|TRBV27|.
ASSWTGDNSPLH
>TRBJ1-2|TRBV28|.
ASSLQGRGGYT
>TRBJ2-2|TRBV2|.
ASSPGLAGGRNTGELF
>TRBJ1-5|TRBV6-6|.
ASHRNDNQPQH
>TRBJ2-2|TRBV5-8|.
ASSQDSNTGELF
>TRBJ1-1|TRBV28|once
ASSITTGGTEAF
>TRBJ1-2|TRBV18|.
ASSPTGQDGYT
>TRBJ1-2|TRBV7-2|.
ASSLFSRGQGSGYGYT
>TRBJ1-1|TRBV7-9|few
ASGRGRNTEAF
>TRBJ2-5|TRBV7-9|.
ASTRQGVETQY
>TRBJ2-5|TRBV4-3|.
ASSPTWTVQETQY
>TRBJ1-3|TRBV19|.
ASSIGGSSGNTIY
>TRBJ2-5|TRBV15|once
ATSIQGWRETQY
>TRBJ2-3|TRBV6-5|.
ASRGLSTDTQY
>TRBJ1-1|TRBV12-3/TRBV12-4|.
ASSVRDRGQAF
>TRBJ2-1|TRBV7-8|.
ASSLELAGEAEQF
>TRBJ2-1|TRBV2|.
ASTRQNNEQF
>TRBJ1-4|TRBV18|.
ASSPSLSEKLF
>TRBJ1-2|TRBV10-3|few
ATPDNTNYGYT
>TRBJ2-2|TRBV2|few
ATRDRVNTGELF
>TRBJ1-2|TRBV28|few
ASSFGGYGYT
>TRBJ1-2|TRBV12-3/TRBV12-4|.
ASSFSGPYGYT
>TRBJ1-1|TRBV9|.
ASSATGNTEAF
>TRBJ2-5|TRBV5-6|.
ASSLSLAGQETQY
>TRBJ1-1|TRBV30|.
AWRIQGFNTEAF
>TRBJ2-1|TRBV5-1|.
ASSPQGLPYNEQF